A selection of T cell receptor beta chains follows, all from one sample in a study of T cell responses to AZD1222 COVID-19 vaccine. Profiled with immunoSEQ multiplex PCR; TCRdb holds only in-frame clones, not every one. Among more than 65,000 clones listed, 80% to 90% were seen once. Source: peripheral blood, taken on day 0 of AZD1222 vaccination. The receptors originated from an adult in good health. CDR3s include the opening cysteine and the closing phenylalanine or tryptophan. D genes are given only for firm matches. The size of a clone is reported for some rows only, either as once, few or many, or as a class for expanded clones.

v_call	j_call	d_call	clone_size	cdr3_aa	cdr3_nt
TRBV28	TRBJ1-5	.	.	CASSLGGPQHF	TGTGCCAGCAGTTTGGGCGGGCCCCAGCATTTT
TRBV18	TRBJ1-2	TRBD1	.	CASSSTGADYGYTF	TGTGCCAGCTCATCGACAGGGGCGGACTATGGCTACACCTTC
TRBV19	TRBJ2-2	.	.	CASSIRQGGAGELFF	TGTGCCAGTAGTATAAGGCAGGGGGGGGCCGGGGAGCTGTTTTTT
TRBV7-2	TRBJ1-6	TRBD1	few	CASSLKATGSNSPLHF	TGTGCCAGCAGCTTAAAGGCGACAGGGAGCAATTCACCCCTCCACTTT
TRBV19	TRBJ1-2	.	.	CASNPEGSLRGGYTF	TGTGCCAGTAACCCTGAAGGCTCACTTAGGGGCGGCTACACCTTC
TRBV5-1	TRBJ2-7	.	.	CASRLVLGTYEQYF	TGCGCCAGCAGGCTGGTTTTAGGAACCTACGAGCAGTACTTC
TRBV6-5	TRBJ2-3	.	.	CASSRGAGTQYF	TGTGCCAGCAGTCGGGGGGCAGGTACGCAGTATTTT
TRBV19	TRBJ1-2	TRBD1	.	CASSTAGTGYGYTF	TGTGCCAGTAGTACTGCCGGGACAGGGTATGGCTACACCTTC
TRBV5-8	TRBJ2-3	TRBD1	once	CASGYYRGQREDTQYF	TGTGCCAGCGGCTATTACAGGGGGCAAAGAGAAGATACGCAGTATTTT
TRBV9	TRBJ2-3	TRBD2	once	CASSVGASGSTDTQYF	TGTGCCAGCAGCGTAGGGGCTAGCGGGAGCACAGATACGCAGTATTTT
TRBV27	TRBJ1-1	TRBD1	.	CASSPPTGNTEAFF	TGTGCCAGCAGTCCCCCGACAGGGAATACTGAAGCTTTCTTT
TRBV9	TRBJ2-2	.	.	CASSVVSQNTGELFF	TGTGCCAGCAGCGTAGTCTCTCAGAACACCGGGGAGCTGTTTTTT
TRBV27	TRBJ1-5	.	.	CATRLGANQPQHF	TGTGCCACACGTCTGGGGGCAAATCAGCCCCAGCATTTT
TRBV3-1/TRBV3-2	TRBJ2-4	.	.	CASSQDGLGAKNIQYF	TGTGCCAGCAGCCAAGACGGGCTGGGGGCCAAAAACATTCAGTACTTC
TRBV7-2	TRBJ2-7	.	.	CASSHGGTYEQYF	TGTGCCAGCAGTCATGGGGGTACCTACGAGCAGTACTTC
TRBV5-1	TRBJ2-1	.	.	CASSLGGMTYNEQFF	TGCGCCAGCAGCTTGGGGGGCATGACCTACAATGAGCAGTTCTTC
TRBV27	TRBJ2-2	TRBD1	.	CASSLGGQGTGELFF	TGTGCCAGCAGTTTAGGGGGACAGGGGACCGGGGAGCTGTTTTTT
TRBV18	TRBJ1-1	.	.	CASSPPGQGPEAFF	TGTGCCAGCTCACCACCTGGTCAGGGACCTGAAGCTTTCTTT
TRBV28	TRBJ2-3	.	.	CASSLLPGGTDTQYF	TGTGCCAGCAGTTTATTGCCAGGGGGCACAGATACGCAGTATTTT
TRBV18	TRBJ1-2	TRBD1	.	CASSPGQGASYGYTF	TGTGCCAGCTCACCCGGGCAGGGGGCTTCCTATGGCTACACCTTC
TRBV12-3/TRBV12-4	TRBJ1-2	TRBD1	.	CASSSGTGLGYTF	TGTGCCAGCAGTTCCGGGACAGGGCTTGGCTACACCTTC
TRBV19	TRBJ2-1	.	.	CASSRGSSYNEQFF	TGTGCCAGTAGTAGGGGCAGCTCCTACAATGAGCAGTTCTTC